The 16 T cell receptor beta chains listed next were all sequenced from one sample in a study of cytomegalovirus exposure and HLA in healthy donors. The PCR ran on 60 Vbeta and 13 Jbeta primers. TCRdb's copy holds only in-frame clones and misses some; the assay was immunoSEQ multiplex PCR. The sample yields tens of thousands of clones, around 82% seen once. Material for sequencing was PBMCs. Receptor source: a male donor in good health and CMV-seronegative.

J is TRBJ1-2 and V is TRBV2; possible D gene TRBD1, 5 bases. V shed 7 bases and J shed 4 bases, with 16 bases lying between them. The CDR3 is made up of 14 amino acids. CDR1 is SNHLY and CDR2 is FYNNEI in the germline V gene. CDR3 protein: CASIGLDRSYGYTF. CDR3 nucleotide sequence: TGTGCCAGCATCGGTCTTGACAGAAGCTATGGCTACACCTTC.

The V call is TRBV2, the J call TRBJ2-4, with TRBD1 identical over 7 bases. The CDR3 is made up of 12 amino acids. CDR1 is SNHLY and CDR2 is FYNNEI in the germline V gene. J was trimmed by 16 bases and V by 3 bases; bases with no gene match: 9. The CDR3 loop is CASSELRQGIYF. For the CDR3, the DNA is TGTGCCAGCAGTGAGCTAAGACAGGGAATATACTTC.

This clone showed up just a few times. For the CDR3, the DNA is TGTGCCAGCGGCCGGGAGGGAAGGGCCAATGAGCAGTTCTTC. Translated, it gives CASGREGRANEQFF. The chain couples TRBV28 to TRBJ2-1; 8 bases align to TRBD2. Germline-derived CDR1 and CDR2 are MDHEN and SYDVKM. Unmatched junction bases numbered 9, after V lost 8 bases and J lost 6 bases. The CDR3 is made up of 14 amino acids.

This clone was recorded a few times. This rearrangement joins TRBV27 to TRBJ1-1; D gene unclear. V was trimmed by 6 bases and J by 6 bases, leaving 11 bases between them. CDR3 length equals 12 residues. Germline-derived CDR1 and CDR2 are MNHEY and SMNVEV (reference sequence). The CDR3 DNA sequence: TGTGCCAGCAGGGGCATTTACCCTGAAGCTTTCTTT. Its translation: CASRGIYPEAFF.

V is TRBV4-1 and J is TRBJ2-7; 8 nucleotides match TRBD1. J was trimmed by 3 bases and V by 0 bases; bases with no gene match: 4. Germline V gene sequence: CDR1 MGHRA, CDR2 YSYEKL. The CDR3 totals 15 residues. CDR3 sequence: CASSQDTGGFYEQYF. In nucleotides, the CDR3 is TGCGCCAGCAGCCAAGATACAGGGGGATTCTACGAGCAGTACTTC.

The chain joins TRBV9 to TRBJ2-5; 8 bases map to TRBD1. TRBJ2-7 matches the DNA end more closely, so the J call is doubtful. The CDR3 sequence is 14 residues long. Germline V lookup: CDR1 SGDLS, CDR2 YYNGEE. This CDR3 is CASSVGDRPYEQYF. The CDR3 DNA sequence: TGTGCCAGCAGCGTAGGGGACAGGCCCTACGAGCAGTACTTC.

The chain is built from TRBV4-2 and TRBJ2-1; possible D gene TRBD1, 5 bases. The CDR3 is made up of 15 amino acids. Germline CDR1 and CDR2: LGHNA and YNFKEQ. Trimming stripped 0 bases from V and 2 bases from J, with 8 bases between. In DNA, the CDR3 is TGTGCCAGCAGCCAAGAGCAGGGTACCTACAATGAGCAGTTCTTC. Translated, it gives CASSQEQGTYNEQFF.

J is TRBJ2-5 and V is TRBV7-6; 10 bases match TRBD2. This CDR3 region has 15 residues. Germline lookup yields CDR1 SGHVS and CDR2 FNYEAQ. V was pared by 5 bases and J by 3 bases, with 6 bases of the junction left unmatched. CDR3 nucleotides: TGTGCCAGCAGCCAGGGTCTAGCGGGAGAAGAGACCCAGTACTTC. Its translation: CASSQGLAGEETQYF. Based on the CDR3 plus reference TRBV7-6 and TRBJ2-5, the full variable domain is GAGVSQSPRYKVTKRGQDVALRCDPISGHVSLYWYRQALGQGPEFLTYFNYEAQQDKSGLPNDRFSAERPEGSISTLTIQRTEQRDSAMYRCASSQGLAGEETQYFGPGTRLLVL.

The chain links TRBV4-1 to TRBJ1-1, with a tentative D call TRBD1 (5 bases). Trimming cost V 0 bases and J 0 bases, with 14 bases left between them. This CDR3 has 17 amino acids. CDR1 is MGHRA and CDR2 is YSYEKL in the germline V gene. Written as DNA, the CDR3 is TGCGCCAGCAGCCAAGATTCAATGGGGGGAATGAACACTGAAGCTTTCTTT. Translated: CASSQDSMGGMNTEAFF.

The chain has TRBV5-1 and TRBJ2-2; the D is unclear. V was pared by 4 bases and J by 4 bases, with 17 bases between. The germline V gene encodes CDR1 SGHRS and CDR2 YFSETQ. The CDR3 runs 16 residues. The CDR3 is CASSTGSSAGTGELFF. The DNA for the CDR3 is TGCGCCAGCAGCACTGGGTCCTCAGCAGGCACCGGGGAGCTGTTTTTT.

Worth noting for this clone: The junction differs from germline at one of its ends, possibly a read error. The chain combines TRBV30 with TRBJ1-2, with TRBD1 as a possible D gene (6 bases). CDR3 size: 11 residues. Germline CDR1 GTSNPN, CDR2 SVGIG (reference sequence). Here the CDR3 reads CAWSTGHGYPF. The CDR3 nucleotides are TGTGCCTGGAGTACAGGGCATGGCTACCCCTTC.

A note on this clone: The same CDR3 can be traced to other DNA sequences in this sample. The chain couples TRBV30 to TRBJ1-3, with a weak D call TRBD1 (6 bases). CDR1 and CDR2 (germline): GTSNPN, SVGIG (reference sequence). This CDR3 has 12 residues. This CDR3 is CGEQGSGNTIYF. CDR3 in DNA: TGTGGGGAACAGGGCTCTGGAAACACCATATATTTT.

The V call is TRBV4-2, the J call TRBJ1-2; 8 bases line up with TRBD1. Germline V lookup: CDR1 LGHNA, CDR2 YNFKEQ. This CDR3 has 17 residues. V gave up 4 bases and J gave up 7 bases; unmatched junction bases: 17. CDR3 in amino acids: CASSRGGRDRGKSGYTF. CDR3 DNA sequence: TGTGCCAGCAGCCGGGGGGGGCGCGACAGGGGAAAAAGTGGCTACACCTTC.

J is TRBJ1-1 and V is TRBV9; 9 bases agree with TRBD1. V gave up 4 bases and J gave up 7 bases; unmatched junction bases: 11. This CDR3 has 15 residues. Germline loops: CDR1 SGDLS, CDR2 YYNGEE. The CDR3 nucleotides are TGTGCCAGCAGCATCGATGGGGACAGGGCCGTTGAAGCTTTCTTT. Translating it yields CASSIDGDRAVEAFF.

This clone appeared a single time. The V call is TRBV27, the J call TRBJ2-3; 8 positions agree with TRBD1. V shed 4 bases and J 0 bases; nucleotides not matched to a gene: 9. Germline V CDR1 and CDR2: MNHEY, SMNVEV (reference sequence). This CDR3 spans 17 amino acids. The CDR3 spells CASSSLGTGPSTDTQYF. Here the CDR3 DNA reads TGTGCCAGCAGTTCTCTCGGGACAGGTCCTAGCACAGATACGCAGTATTTT.

The J gene is TRBJ2-1, the V gene TRBV9; TRBD2 aligns across 7 bases. The CDR3 totals 18 residues. The V gene's germline CDR1 is SGDLS and CDR2 YYNGEE. Trimming cost V 0 bases and J 2 bases; bases outside gene matches: 11. CDR3 bases: TGTGCCAGCAGCGTAGAGGGGCTCGGGGCGGGAGCCTACAATGAGCAGTTCTTC. The encoded protein is CASSVEGLGAGAYNEQFF.